This is a list of T cell receptor beta chains from one sample in a study of control samples from healthy donors and cancer patients. The repertoire was sequenced with immunoSEQ multiplex PCR; TCRdb's copy has only in-frame clones and lacks some. Of tens of thousands of clones in the sample, around 84% are singletons; the top ten hold more than 20%. The sample comprised PBMCs. These receptors came from a man aged 55 to 70 with colorectal cancer. The CDR3 runs from the conserved cysteine through the conserved F or W. Fields, in order: clone size, D gene, V gene, J gene, CDR3 DNA, CDR3 protein. A D gene is named only where the DNA matches it firmly. Clone size appears in some rows only: once, few, many, or a class for an expanded clone.

size: -; D: TRBD1; V: TRBV18; J: TRBJ1-4; DNA: TGTGCCAGCTCACCTGGACAGGGGGCGAGTGAAAAACTGTTTTTT; CDR3: CASSPGQGASEKLFF
size: -; D: -; V: TRBV7-2; J: TRBJ1-2; DNA: TGTGCCAGCAGCCGAGACTCCTATGGCTACACCTTC; CDR3: CASSRDSYGYTF
size: -; D: -; V: TRBV30; J: TRBJ2-5; DNA: TGTGCCTGGAGTGTATCCGGGGGCCGGGAGACCCAGTACTTC; CDR3: CAWSVSGGRETQYF
size: -; D: TRBD1; V: TRBV2; J: TRBJ1-1; DNA: TGTGCCAGCAGTGGACAGGGGGGCAACACTGAAGCTTTCTTT; CDR3: CASSGQGGNTEAFF
size: -; D: TRBD1; V: TRBV2; J: TRBJ1-1; DNA: TGTGCCAGTGGGACAGGGAGTTTCACTGAAGCTTTCTTT; CDR3: CASGTGSFTEAFF
size: -; D: -; V: TRBV10-2; J: TRBJ1-2; DNA: TGCGCCAGCAGTGGCTGGGACAATGGCTACACCTTC; CDR3: CASSGWDNGYTF
size: -; D: TRBD2; V: TRBV30; J: TRBJ2-1; DNA: TGTGCCTGGAGTGGGGAGGGCCCGAGCTCCTACAATGAGCAGTTCTTC; CDR3: CAWSGEGPSSYNEQFF
size: -; D: -; V: TRBV30; J: TRBJ1-1; DNA: TGTGCCTGGAGGCCCCGGGACCCAGGGAACACTGAAGCTTTCTTT; CDR3: CAWRPRDPGNTEAFF
size: -; D: -; V: TRBV5-1; J: TRBJ2-1; DNA: TGCGCCAGCAGCTTGTCGGGGGCATATCACAATGAGCAGTTCTTC; CDR3: CASSLSGAYHNEQFF
size: -; D: -; V: TRBV5-8; J: TRBJ2-1; DNA: TGTGCCAGCAGCCGAGACACCCCGGGGTCCTACAATGAGCAGTTCTTC; CDR3: CASSRDTPGSYNEQFF
size: once; D: -; V: TRBV6-5; J: TRBJ1-3; DNA: TGTGCCAGCAGTTTGGCAACGGGAGCTGGAAACACCATATATTTT; CDR3: CASSLATGAGNTIYF
size: once; D: -; V: TRBV3-1/TRBV3-2; J: TRBJ1-1; DNA: TGTGCCAGCAGCCACCAGGGTGTGACCACTGAAGCTTTCTTT; CDR3: CASSHQGVTTEAFF